The 9 T cell receptor beta chains below were found in one sample sequenced in a study of T cells in Graves' hyperthyroidism and ophthalmopathy (dated by TCRdb to about 2019). The receptor library was made with multiplex PCR. TCRdb records Illumina HiSeq 2000 as the sequencer. TCR beta CDR3 regions were amplified from RNA transcripts. The first round of RT-PCR for the TCR CDR3 was performed with the HTBI primer set and the Qiagen OneStep RT-PCR kit. The raw public reads went through TCRdb reprocessing: fastp at Q25, MiXCR clone calling, in-frame beta chains kept. Rows with one shared CDR3 protein collapse into an entry with the most common genes and DNA. The sample data list hundreds of thousands of distinct CDR3 sequences, and about 15% of these were observed just once. The ten largest account for approximately 10% of the sample. The source material was blood. The receptors were sampled from a woman aged 18 to 35 with Graves' hyperthyroidism.

This clonotype has at least ten counts. V usage is TRBV7-8 and J usage is TRBJ2-5; 8 nucleotides agree with TRBD2. The germline V gene encodes CDR1 SGHVS and CDR2 FQNEAQ. Trimming took 5 bases from V and 4 from J; bases not matched to a gene: 27. The CDR3 consists of 21 residues. DNA of the CDR3: TGTGCCAGCAGCCCACAGAGAGTTTTGGGACCCCCGGGAGGGGCTAGAGAGACCCAGTACTTC. It translates to CASSPQRVLGPPGGARETQYF. Variable domain in full (rest from reference TRBV7-8 and TRBJ2-5): GAGVSQSPRYKVAKRGQDVALRCDPISGHVSLFWYQQALGQGPEFLTYFQNEAQLDKSGLPSDRFFAERPEGSVSTLKIQRTQQEDSAVYLCASSPQRVLGPPGGARETQYFGPGTRLLVL.

In its sample, this clonotype was seen many times. V is TRBV20-1 and J is TRBJ1-1; D is perhaps TRBD1 (5 bases). The germline V and J ends were trimmed by 6 bases and 1 base, with 9 bases remaining between them. The CDR3 extends over 12 amino acids. The germline V gene has CDR1 DFQATT and CDR2 SNEGSKA (reference sequence). CDR3 nucleotides: TGCAGTGCCGCCCAGGGGAACACTGAAGCTTTCTTT. Translated: CSAAQGNTEAFF.

This clonotype was seen a few times. The chain has TRBV24-1 and TRBJ2-2; D may be TRBD2 (5 bases). There are 13 residues in the CDR3. Germline V CDR1 and CDR2: KGHDR, SFDVKD. Deletions cut 7 bases from V and 4 bases from J, with 9 bases between. The CDR3 is CATSRRSTGELFF. The CDR3 region has the DNA TGTGCCACCAGCCGGAGGAGCACCGGGGAGCTGTTTTTT.

This chain connects TRBV6-1 to TRBJ2-5, with TRBD2 identical over 10 bases. Losses at the gene ends were 7 bases for V and 5 bases for J; bases not matched to a gene: 1. The length of the CDR3 is 12 residues. Germline V CDR1 and CDR2: MNHNS, SASEGT. The CDR3 region has the DNA TGTGCCAGCAAACTAGCGGGGGAGACCCAGTACTTC. Residues: CASKLAGETQYF.

CDR3 residues: CASSEALRTTGNTIYF. CDR3 DNA: TGTGCCAGCAGTGAAGCGCTTCGGACAACTGGAAACACCATATATTTT. The chain joins TRBV6-1 to TRBJ1-3; maybe TRBD1 (5 bases). The germline CDR1 and CDR2 sequences are MNHNS and SASEGT. CDR3 length: 16 residues. V lost 0 bases to trimming and J lost 2 bases, with 11 bases between them.

This clonotype was seen many times. The rearrangement uses TRBV9 and TRBJ2-7; D call uncertain. The CDR3 contains 12 residues. Trimming removed 4 bases from V and 0 bases from J, with 5 bases in between. The germline V gene encodes CDR1 SGDLS and CDR2 YYNGEE. CDR3 sequence reads: CASSISSYEQYF. CDR3 sequence (DNA): TGTGCCAGCAGCATTAGCTCCTACGAGCAGTACTTC.

This clonotype was counted at least ten times. This chain uses TRBV20-1 with TRBJ1-4; D gene ambiguous. The germline V gene encodes CDR1 DFQATT and CDR2 SNEGSKA (reference sequence). This CDR3 has 18 residues. The V and J ends lost 0 bases and 0 bases respectively, with 17 bases between them. CDR3 sequence: CSARDKTPNPATNEKLFF. The CDR3 DNA reads TGCAGTGCTAGAGATAAAACGCCGAACCCAGCAACTAATGAAAAACTGTTTTTT.

This clonotype was recorded many times. The rearrangement joins TRBV6-2 or TRBV6-3 to TRBJ2-7; TRBD2 matches 11 bases. Losses at the gene ends were 6 bases for V and 5 bases for J; bases not matched to a gene: 6. Germline CDR1 is MNHEY and CDR2 is SVGEGT. The CDR3 covers 14 residues. CDR3 loop: CASSLLAGVDEQYF. CDR3 coding DNA: TGTGCCAGCAGCTTACTAGCGGGAGTGGACGAGCAGTACTTC.

The V call is TRBV5-8, the J call TRBJ2-5; D is perhaps TRBD1 or TRBD2 (7 bases each). The CDR3 sequence is 16 residues long. Germline CDR1 and CDR2: SGHTS and YDEGEE. With 5 bases removed from V and 5 bases from J, the gap between germline ends came to 22 bases. CDR3 in DNA: TGTGCCAGCAGGACCGCCGACAGGGACTACCGGGAGACCCAGTACTTC. Residues: CASRTADRDYRETQYF.